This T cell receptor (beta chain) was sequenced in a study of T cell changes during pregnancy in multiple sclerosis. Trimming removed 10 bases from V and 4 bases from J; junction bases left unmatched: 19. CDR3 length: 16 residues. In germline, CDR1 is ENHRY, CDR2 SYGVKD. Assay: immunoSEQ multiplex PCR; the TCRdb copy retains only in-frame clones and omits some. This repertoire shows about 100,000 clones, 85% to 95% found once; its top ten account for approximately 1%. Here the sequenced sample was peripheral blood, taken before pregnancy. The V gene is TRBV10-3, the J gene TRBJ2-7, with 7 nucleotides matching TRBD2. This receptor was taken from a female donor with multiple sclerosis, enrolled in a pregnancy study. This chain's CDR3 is CASLGMAGDPKYEQYF. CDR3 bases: TGTGCCAGCTTAGGGATGGCGGGGGACCCTAAGTACGAGCAGTACTTC.